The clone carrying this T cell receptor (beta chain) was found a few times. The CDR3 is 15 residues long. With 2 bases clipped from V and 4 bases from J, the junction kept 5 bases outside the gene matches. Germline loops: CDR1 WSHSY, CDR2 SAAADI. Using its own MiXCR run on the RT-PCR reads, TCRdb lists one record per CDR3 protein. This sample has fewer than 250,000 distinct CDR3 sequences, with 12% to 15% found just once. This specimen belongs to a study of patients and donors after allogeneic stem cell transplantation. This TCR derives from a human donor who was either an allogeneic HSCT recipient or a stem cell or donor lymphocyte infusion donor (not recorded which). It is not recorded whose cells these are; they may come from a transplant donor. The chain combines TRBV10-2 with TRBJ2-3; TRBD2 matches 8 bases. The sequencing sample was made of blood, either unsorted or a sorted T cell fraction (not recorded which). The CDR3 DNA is TGCGCCAGCAGTGAGGGACTAGCTATCGCAGATACGCAGTATTTT. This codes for CASSEGLAIADTQYF.